Presented here are 20 T cell receptor beta chains from one specimen sequenced in a study of blood T cells in healthy people across ages. The second PCR ran about 6 to 11 cycles with a sample-barcoded 5' primer and J-beta primers. Each CDR3 protein gets one entry after TCRdb re-called the 5' RACE reads with MiXCR. The table shows 650,000 to 1,000,000 distinct CDR3 sequences, with around 36% occurring only once. The sequenced material came from blood. The receptors originated from a man aged 18 to 29 in good health.

This clonotype occurred many times. The chain links TRBV3-1 to TRBJ1-2, with TRBD1 identical over 7 bases. The V gene end was trimmed by 4 bases and the J gene end by 4 bases; junction bases not matched to a gene: 6. Germline V gene lookup returns CDR1 LGHDT and CDR2 YNNKEL (reference sequence). The CDR3 has 14 residues. CDR3 DNA sequence: TGTGCCAGCAGCCCCCAACAGGGGATCTATGGCTACACCTTC. It codes for CASSPQQGIYGYTF.

A single count supports this clonotype. The chain has TRBV27 and TRBJ2-1; 13 bases map to TRBD2. The J segment lost 3 bases and the V segment lost 5 bases, leaving 7 bases of the junction unmatched. The CDR3 has 17 amino acids. The germline V gene encodes CDR1 MNHEY and CDR2 SMNVEV (reference sequence). CDR3 nucleotide sequence: TGTGCCAGCAGTAGAACTAGCGGGGGGGCGGGCTACAATGAGCAGTTCTTC. Encoded protein: CASSRTSGGAGYNEQFF.

The gene calls are TRBV28 and TRBJ2-5, with D tentatively TRBD2 (6 bases). This CDR3 contains 14 residues. Trimming took 6 bases from V and 5 from J, leaving 16 bases between them. The germline V gene encodes CDR1 MDHEN and CDR2 SYDVKM. As DNA, the CDR3 is TGTGCCAGCAGAGCCTCGCGGGGAACGGAGACCCAGTACTTC. Residues: CASRASRGTETQYF. Filled out from reference TRBV28 and TRBJ2-5, the complete variable domain reads DVKVTQSSRYLVKRTGEKVFLECVQDMDHENMFWYRQDPGLGLRLIYFSYDVKMKEKGDIPEGYSVSREKKERFSLILESASTNQTSMYLCASRASRGTETQYFGPGTRLLVL.

The CDR3 is CASSIWEGELFF. The CDR3 DNA follows: TGTGCCAGTAGTATTTGGGAAGGGGAGCTGTTTTTT. This chain links TRBV19 with TRBJ2-2, with D unclear. Trimming removed 3 bases from V and 8 bases from J, with 7 bases in between. Germline-derived CDR1 and CDR2 are LNHDA and SQIVND (reference sequence). This CDR3 has 12 amino acids.

J is TRBJ2-3 and V is TRBV9, with 7 bases matching TRBD2. After removal of 0 bases from V and 2 bases from J, the junction contained 6 bases not matched to a gene. The CDR3 sequence is 16 residues long. In germline, CDR1 is SGDLS, CDR2 YYNGEE. The chain's CDR3 is CASSVEGAGPTDTQYF. Here the CDR3 DNA reads TGTGCCAGCAGCGTAGAGGGAGCGGGGCCCACAGATACGCAGTATTTT.

This clonotype was recorded a few times. The chain recombines TRBV7-2 with TRBJ2-3; D may be TRBD1 (6 bases). V was clipped by 0 bases and J by 4 bases, with 20 bases between them. The CDR3 is made up of 18 amino acids. Per the germline V gene, CDR1 is SGHTA and CDR2 is FQGNSA. CDR3 in amino acids: CASSLALMQGRGADTQYF. CDR3 DNA sequence: TGTGCCAGCAGCTTAGCGCTGATGCAGGGGCGCGGTGCAGATACGCAGTATTTT.

V gene TRBV4-2 combines with J gene TRBJ2-5; 9 nucleotides line up with TRBD1. TRBJ2-7 explains the end of the DNA better; the J call may be wrong. The CDR3 loop spans 15 amino acids. Germline V CDR1 and CDR2: LGHNA, YNFKEQ. For the CDR3, the DNA is TGTGCCAGCAGCCGACCGGGACAGGGATCCGTCGAGCAGTACTTC. It translates to CASSRPGQGSVEQYF.

The rearrangement links TRBV7-9 to TRBJ2-3; 8 nucleotides align to TRBD1. This CDR3 comprises 16 residues. The germline V gene encodes CDR1 SEHNR and CDR2 FQNEAQ (reference sequence). V trimming: 6 bases; J trimming: 2 bases; junction bases outside the gene matches: 10. CDR3: CASRQGQGWNTDTQYF. For the CDR3, the DNA is TGTGCCAGCAGACAAGGACAGGGTTGGAACACAGATACGCAGTATTTT.

In regard to this clonotype: The junction and the germline gene differ at one end; a read error may be behind it. V and J are TRBV3-1 and TRBJ2-3; D is unclear. CDR1 LGHDT and CDR2 YNNKEL come from the germline V gene (reference sequence). The CDR3 is 12 amino acids. Written as DNA, the CDR3 is TGCGCCAGCCGCCACGGTTTAGATACGCAGTATTTT. Translating it yields CASRHGLDTQYF.

The chain has TRBV18 and TRBJ1-1, with 9 bases aligning to TRBD1. CDR3 length: 14 residues. Trimming removed 8 bases from V and 5 bases from J; junction bases left unmatched: 9. Looked up from germline, CDR1 is KGHSH and CDR2 is LQKENI. The CDR3 loop reads CASPLTGGETEAFF. The CDR3 DNA is TGTGCCAGCCCCCTTACAGGGGGCGAAACTGAAGCTTTCTTT.

This clonotype occurred a few times. CDR3 DNA: TGTGCCAGCAGTTTCGCGGGGGGGCCTTTAGATACGCAGTATTTT. Translating it yields CASSFAGGPLDTQYF. V is TRBV28 and J is TRBJ2-3; 9 nucleotides agree with TRBD2. This CDR3 has 15 residues. V was clipped by 3 bases and J by 5 bases; unmatched bases: 6. Germline CDR1 MDHEN, CDR2 SYDVKM. Using reference TRBV28 and TRBJ2-3 for the parts outside the CDR3, the full variable domain is DVKVTQSSRYLVKRTGEKVFLECVQDMDHENMFWYRQDPGLGLRLIYFSYDVKMKEKGDIPEGYSVSREKKERFSLILESASTNQTSMYLCASSFAGGPLDTQYFGPGTRLTVL.

This clonotype has only a few counts. The gene calls are TRBV20-1 and TRBJ1-4; no reliable D call. The CDR3 totals 14 residues. The germline V gene encodes CDR1 DFQATT and CDR2 SNEGSKA (reference sequence). V was shortened by 0 bases and J by 5 bases, with 10 bases between the two germline ends. The CDR3 region is CSARDLRTNEKLFF. As DNA, the CDR3 is TGCAGTGCTAGAGATTTAAGAACAAATGAAAAACTGTTTTTT.

This clonotype has just a few counts. The V and J genes are TRBV6-2 or TRBV6-3 and TRBJ2-7; tentatively, D is TRBD2 (5 bases). The germline gives CDR1 MNHEY, CDR2 SVGEGT. Trimming removed 7 bases at V and 2 bases at J, with 15 bases between. The CDR3 is 14 residues long. The CDR3 loop is CASNIDGMPYEQYF. The CDR3 DNA follows: TGTGCCAGCAACATAGACGGGATGCCCTACGAGCAGTACTTC.

The CDR3 coding sequence is TGTGCCAGCAGCCGAGACACCGCGGGCTATGGCTACACCTTC. Protein sequence: CASSRDTAGYGYTF. This sequence joins TRBV14 and TRBJ1-2; unclear D gene. V was clipped by 4 bases and J by 4 bases, with 13 bases between them. Germline loops: CDR1 SGHDN, CDR2 FVKESK. The CDR3 runs to 14 residues.

The chain has TRBV7-9 and TRBJ2-3, with 7 bases that match TRBD1. The V gene end was trimmed by 4 bases and the J gene end by 0 bases; junction bases not matched to a gene: 16. Per the germline V gene, CDR1 is SEHNR and CDR2 is FQNEAQ (reference sequence). The CDR3 loop spans 19 amino acids. CDR3 sequence reads: CASSSLDPTGTESTDTQYF. Here the CDR3 DNA reads TGTGCCAGCAGCTCTTTAGACCCCACCGGGACAGAGAGCACAGATACGCAGTATTTT.

The rearrangement uses TRBV20-1 and TRBJ1-2, with D maybe TRBD1 (5 bases). Looked up from germline, CDR1 is DFQATT and CDR2 is SNEGSKA (reference sequence). This CDR3 contains 14 residues. Trimming removed 1 base at V and 1 base at J, with 10 bases between. The CDR3 DNA sequence: TGCAGTGCTAGAGGACAGCCTGATAACTATGGCTACACCTTC. This codes for CSARGQPDNYGYTF.

This chain joins TRBV10-3 and TRBJ2-7; possible D gene TRBD1, 5 bases. The CDR3 is made up of 15 amino acids. Looked up from germline, CDR1 is ENHRY and CDR2 is SYGVKD. V lost 2 bases to trimming and J lost 2 bases, with 13 bases between them. The CDR3 region is CAISEGGDRTYEQYF. The CDR3 bases are TGTGCCATCAGTGAGGGCGGCGACAGAACCTACGAGCAGTACTTC.

This clonotype was picked up many times. The chain is built from TRBV28 and TRBJ2-1, with TRBD1 matching over 7 bases. There are 12 residues in the CDR3. Germline CDR1 is MDHEN and CDR2 is SYDVKM. V lost 6 bases to trimming and J lost 7 bases; unmatched junction nucleotides: 3. CDR3 region: CASSSTGNEQFF. CDR3 DNA: TGTGCCAGCAGCTCGACAGGGAATGAGCAGTTCTTC.

As regards this clonotype: Possible read error: a much larger clone is one base away. This sequence joins TRBV12-3 or TRBV12-4 and TRBJ2-4; D may be TRBD1 (6 bases). The CDR3 runs 15 residues. V shed 6 bases and J shed 13 bases, with 25 bases lying between them. The DNA for the CDR3 is TGTGCCAGCAGCCAGACAGGCCTTGACTACAATGAGCAGTACTTC. Its translation: CASSQTGLDYNEQYF.

The V and J genes are TRBV15 and TRBJ2-1; unclear D gene. The tail of the sequence fits TRBJ2-7 better, so the J call may be wrong. Germline V gene data show CDR1 as LNHNV and CDR2 as YYDKDF (reference sequence). CDR3 length: 17 residues. The CDR3 protein is CATSIFPGATSYNEQYF. The CDR3 DNA sequence: TGTGCCACCAGCATCTTCCCAGGCGCTACTTCCTACAATGAGCAGTACTTC.